Listed below are T cell receptor beta chains from one sample, sequenced in a study of Graves' ophthalmopathy and Graves' hyperthyroidism. Each CDR3 protein gets one entry after TCRdb re-called the multiplex PCR reads with MiXCR. This sample carries more than 550,000 distinct CDR3 sequences, roughly 41% of them seen once, and the ten largest clones take about 3.3%. Sequenced sample: peripheral blood. These receptor sequences come from an adult man with Graves' ophthalmopathy. Each CDR3 is given with its conserved first and last residue. The order of the fields is V gene, D gene, J gene, clone size, CDR3 protein, CDR3 DNA. D genes are given only for firm matches. Clone size is stated in some rows and not others, as once, few, many or a class when expanded.

TRBV7-9	NA	TRBJ1-1	NA	CASSLGQDLAFF	TGTGCCAGCAGCTTAGGCCAGGACCTGGCTTTCTTT
TRBV29-1	NA	TRBJ2-5	NA	CSVSANEQYF	TGCAGCGTTAGTGCGAATGAGCAGTACTTC
TRBV15	TRBD1	TRBJ2-7	NA	CASSPGWTGPYEQYF	TGTGCCAGCTCACCAGGATGGACAGGCCCTTACGAGCAGTACTTC
TRBV11-2	TRBD1	TRBJ2-7	NA	CASSLEGGTGHEQYF	TGTGCCAGCAGCTTAGAGGGCGGGACAGGGCACGAGCAGTACTTC
TRBV19	TRBD1	TRBJ1-3	few	CASSIARDSSTGNTIYF	TGTGCCAGTAGTATTGCCCGGGACAGTTCAACTGGAAACACCATATATTTT
TRBV4-1	NA	TRBJ2-7	few	CASSQDLLLREQYF	TGCGCCAGCAGCCAAGATCTCCTTTTACGGGAGCAGTACTTC
TRBV12-3/TRBV12-4	NA	TRBJ1-4	many	CASSEMPGKLFF	TGTGCCAGCAGTGAAATGCCTGGAAAACTGTTTTTT
TRBV7-8	TRBD1	TRBJ2-7	many	CASSPQTGHEQYF	TGTGCCAGCAGCCCCCAGACAGGGCACGAGCAGTACTTC
TRBV12-3/TRBV12-4	NA	TRBJ1-1	many	CASDPQGRFAEAFF	TGTGCCAGCGACCCCCAGGGCCGCTTTGCTGAAGCTTTCTTT
TRBV7-9	TRBD2	TRBJ2-7	NA	CASSLAGGTSEQYF	TGTGCCAGCAGCCTAGCGGGAGGAACTTCGGAGCAGTACTTC
TRBV6-1	NA	TRBJ1-1	NA	CASSEGVEPRTEAFF	TGTGCCAGCAGTGAAGGAGTTGAGCCCCGCACTGAAGCTTTCTTT
TRBV30	NA	TRBJ2-7	few	CAWTSGWHEQYF	TGTGCCTGGACATCAGGGTGGCACGAGCAGTACTTC
TRBV10-3	NA	TRBJ1-1	many	CAIMGQPNTEAFF	TGTGCCATCATGGGACAACCGAACACTGAAGCTTTCTTT
TRBV24-1	NA	TRBJ2-7	NA	CATSASDELVYEQYF	TGTGCCACCAGTGCTAGTGATGAACTAGTCTACGAGCAGTACTTC
TRBV5-1	NA	TRBJ2-2	NA	CASSLDENTGELFF	TGCGCCAGCAGCTTGGACGAGAACACCGGGGAGCTGTTTTTT
TRBV15	NA	TRBJ2-5	NA	CATSTGAVETQYF	TGTGCCACCAGCACGGGGGCGGTAGAGACCCAGTACTTC
TRBV30	NA	TRBJ1-5	NA	CAWSVLYSEQPQHF	TGTGCCTGGAGTGTACTTTACAGCGAGCAGCCCCAGCATTTT
TRBV12-3/TRBV12-4	TRBD2	TRBJ2-5	many	CASGIAGLETQYF	TGTGCCTCTGGGATAGCGGGTCTAGAGACCCAGTACTTC
TRBV7-6	NA	TRBJ1-1	many	CASSLEHRTEAFF	TGTGCCAGCAGCTTAGAACATCGGACTGAAGCTTTCTTT
TRBV7-2	NA	TRBJ2-7	many	CASRRDFTDEQYF	TGTGCCAGCAGGAGGGACTTTACAGACGAGCAGTACTTC
TRBV15	NA	TRBJ1-1	NA	CATSSVFSGDTEALF	TGTGCCACCAGCAGTGTTTTCTCCGGGGACACTGAGGCTTTGTTT
TRBV7-3	NA	TRBJ2-1	NA	CASSLDSGVCNEQFF	TGTGCCAGCAGCTTAGATTCAGGGGTGTGCAATGAGCAGTTCTTC
TRBV6-4	NA	TRBJ2-2	many	CASSDVAAGELFF	TGTGCCAGCAGTGACGTGGCAGCCGGGGAGCTGTTTTTT
TRBV7-2	NA	TRBJ1-6	many	CASTQGAGDSPLHF	TGTGCCAGCACCCAGGGAGCAGGGGATTCACCCCTCCACTTT
TRBV5-1	TRBD1	TRBJ1-1	NA	CASNRPGQGAGAFF	TGCGCCAGCAACCGTCCGGGACAGGGGGCGGGAGCTTTCTTT
TRBV15	TRBD1	TRBJ2-2	once	CATSRRQGKNTGELFF	TGTGCCACCAGCAGGCGACAGGGGAAGAACACCGGGGAGCTGTTTTTT
TRBV11-2	TRBD1	TRBJ1-2	few	CASRGQGAFGYTF	TGTGCCAGCAGGGGACAGGGGGCTTTTGGCTACACCTTC